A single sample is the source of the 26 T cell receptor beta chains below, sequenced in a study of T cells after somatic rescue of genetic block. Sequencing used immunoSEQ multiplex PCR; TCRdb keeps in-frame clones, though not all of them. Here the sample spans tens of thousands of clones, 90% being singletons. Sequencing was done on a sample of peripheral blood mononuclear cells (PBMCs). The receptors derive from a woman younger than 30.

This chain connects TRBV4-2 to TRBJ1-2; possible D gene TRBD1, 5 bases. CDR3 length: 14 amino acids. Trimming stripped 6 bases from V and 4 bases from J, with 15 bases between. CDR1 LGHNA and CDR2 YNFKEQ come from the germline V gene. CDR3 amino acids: CASRSGTGVYGYTF. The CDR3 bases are TGTGCCAGCAGATCTGGGACGGGAGTCTATGGCTACACCTTC.

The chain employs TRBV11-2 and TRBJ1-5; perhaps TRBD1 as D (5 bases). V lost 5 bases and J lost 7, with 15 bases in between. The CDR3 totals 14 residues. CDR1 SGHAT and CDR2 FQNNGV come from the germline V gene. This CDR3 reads CASSAEAWTQPQHF. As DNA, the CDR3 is TGTGCCAGCAGCGCAGAAGCCTGGACACAGCCCCAGCATTTT.

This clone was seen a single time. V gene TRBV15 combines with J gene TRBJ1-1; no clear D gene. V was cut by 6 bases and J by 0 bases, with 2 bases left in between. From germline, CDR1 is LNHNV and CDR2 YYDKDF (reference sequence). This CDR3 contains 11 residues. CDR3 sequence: CATRVNTEAFF. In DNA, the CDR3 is TGTGCCACCAGGGTGAACACTGAAGCTTTCTTT.

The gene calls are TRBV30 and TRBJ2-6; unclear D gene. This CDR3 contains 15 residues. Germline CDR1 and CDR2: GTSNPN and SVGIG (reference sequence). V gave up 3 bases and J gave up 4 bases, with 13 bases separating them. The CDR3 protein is CAWSPLKAGANVLTF. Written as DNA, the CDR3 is TGTGCCTGGAGCCCCCTGAAGGCCGGGGCCAACGTCCTGACTTTC.

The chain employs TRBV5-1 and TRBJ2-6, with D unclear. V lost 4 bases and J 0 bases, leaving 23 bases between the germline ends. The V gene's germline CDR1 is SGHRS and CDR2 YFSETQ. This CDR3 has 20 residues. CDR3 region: CASSRVPLHASNSGANVLTF. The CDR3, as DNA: TGCGCCAGCAGCCGAGTCCCCCTCCACGCATCTAACTCTGGGGCCAACGTCCTGACTTTC.

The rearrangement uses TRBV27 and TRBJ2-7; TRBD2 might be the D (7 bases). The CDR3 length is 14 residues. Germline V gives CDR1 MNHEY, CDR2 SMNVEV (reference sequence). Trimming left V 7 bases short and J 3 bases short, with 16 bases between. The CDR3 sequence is CASTPPGGHYEQYF. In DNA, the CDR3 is TGTGCCAGCACGCCCCCGGGGGGCCACTACGAGCAGTACTTC.

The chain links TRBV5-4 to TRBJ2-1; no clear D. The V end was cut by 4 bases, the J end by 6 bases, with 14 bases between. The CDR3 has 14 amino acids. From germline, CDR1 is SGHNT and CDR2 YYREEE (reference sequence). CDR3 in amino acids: CASSPAGAINEQFF. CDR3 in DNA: TGTGCCAGCAGCCCCGCTGGAGCGATCAATGAGCAGTTCTTC.

The DNA for the CDR3 is TGTGCCAGCAGTTTGTTTCTTAGGACTGAAGCTTTCTTT. Translating gives CASSLFLRTEAFF. This chain uses TRBV28 with TRBJ1-1; D call uncertain. Germline assignment: CDR1 MDHEN and CDR2 SYDVKM. This CDR3 has 13 amino acids. V lost 3 bases to trimming and J lost 5 bases, with 10 bases between them.

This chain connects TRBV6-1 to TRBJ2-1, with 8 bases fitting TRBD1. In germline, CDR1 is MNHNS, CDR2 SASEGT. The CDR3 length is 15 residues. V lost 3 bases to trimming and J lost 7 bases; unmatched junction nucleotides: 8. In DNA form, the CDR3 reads TGTGCCAGCAGTGATCGGACAGGGCTTTTTAATGAGCAGTTCTTC. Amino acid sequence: CASSDRTGLFNEQFF.

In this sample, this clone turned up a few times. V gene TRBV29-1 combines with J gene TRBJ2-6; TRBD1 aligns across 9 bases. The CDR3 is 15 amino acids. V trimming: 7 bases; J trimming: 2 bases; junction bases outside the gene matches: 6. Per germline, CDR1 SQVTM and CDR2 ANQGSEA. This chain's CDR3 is CSGKTGGTGANVLTF. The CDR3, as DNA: TGCAGCGGGAAGACAGGGGGTACTGGGGCCAACGTCCTGACTTTC. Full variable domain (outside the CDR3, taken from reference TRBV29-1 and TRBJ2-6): SAVISQKPSRDICQRGTSLTIQCQVDSQVTMMFWYRQQPGQSLTLIATANQGSEATYESGFVIDKFPISRPNLTFSTLTVSNMSPEDSSIYLCSGKTGGTGANVLTFGAGSRLTVL.

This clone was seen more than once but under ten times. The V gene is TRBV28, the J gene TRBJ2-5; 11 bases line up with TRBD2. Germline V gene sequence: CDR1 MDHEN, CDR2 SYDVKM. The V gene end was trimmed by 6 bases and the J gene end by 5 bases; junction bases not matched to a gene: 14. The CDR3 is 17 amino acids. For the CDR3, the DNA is TGTGCCAGCAGCACCCGCCATAGCGGGAGGGCCGAGGAGACCCAGTACTTC. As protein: CASSTRHSGRAEETQYF.

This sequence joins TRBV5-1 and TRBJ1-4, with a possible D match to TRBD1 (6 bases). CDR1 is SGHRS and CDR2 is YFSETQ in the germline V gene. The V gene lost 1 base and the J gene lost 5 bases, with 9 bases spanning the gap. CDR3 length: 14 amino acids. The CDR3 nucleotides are TGCGCCAGCAGCTTGACAGGGTGGAATGAAAAACTGTTTTTT. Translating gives CASSLTGWNEKLFF. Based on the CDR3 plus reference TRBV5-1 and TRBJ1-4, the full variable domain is KAGVTQTPRYLIKTRGQQVTLSCSPISGHRSVSWYQQTPGQGLQFLFEYFSETQRNKGNFPGRFSGRQFSNSRSEMNVSTLELGDSALYLCASSLTGWNEKLFFGSGTQLSVL.

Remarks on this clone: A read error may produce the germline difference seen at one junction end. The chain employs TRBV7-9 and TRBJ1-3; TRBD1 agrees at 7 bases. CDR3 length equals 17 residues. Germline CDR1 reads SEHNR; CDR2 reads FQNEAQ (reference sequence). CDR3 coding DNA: TGTGCCAGCAGCTCCGAAGACAGGGCCCGCTCTGAAAACACCATATATTTT. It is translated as CASSSEDRARSENTIYF.

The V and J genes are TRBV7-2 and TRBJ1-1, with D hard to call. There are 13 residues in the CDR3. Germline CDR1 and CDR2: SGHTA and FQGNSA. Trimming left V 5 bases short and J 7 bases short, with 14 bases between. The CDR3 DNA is TGTGCCAGCAGCCCTCCGATGGGGAGTGAAGCTTTCTTT. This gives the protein CASSPPMGSEAFF.

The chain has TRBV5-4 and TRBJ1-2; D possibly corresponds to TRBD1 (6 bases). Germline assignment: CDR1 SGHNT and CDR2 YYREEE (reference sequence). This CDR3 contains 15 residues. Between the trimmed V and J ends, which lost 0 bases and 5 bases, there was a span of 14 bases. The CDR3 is CASSLEGGSRYGYTF. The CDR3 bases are TGTGCCAGCAGCTTGGAGGGGGGCAGTAGGTATGGCTACACCTTC.

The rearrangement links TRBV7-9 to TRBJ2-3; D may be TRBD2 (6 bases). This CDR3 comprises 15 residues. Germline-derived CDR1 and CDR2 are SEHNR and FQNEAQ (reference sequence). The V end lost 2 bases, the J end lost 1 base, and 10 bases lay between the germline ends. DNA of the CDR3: TGTGCCAGCAGCTTATGGGGCGGGGGCACAGATACGCAGTATTTT. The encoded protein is CASSLWGGGTDTQYF.

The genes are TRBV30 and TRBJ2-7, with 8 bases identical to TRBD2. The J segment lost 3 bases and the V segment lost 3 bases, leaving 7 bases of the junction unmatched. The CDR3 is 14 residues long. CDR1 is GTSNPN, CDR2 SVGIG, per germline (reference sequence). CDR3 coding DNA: TGTGCCTGGAGAATCGGACTAGCTGGCTACGAGCAGTACTTC. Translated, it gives CAWRIGLAGYEQYF.

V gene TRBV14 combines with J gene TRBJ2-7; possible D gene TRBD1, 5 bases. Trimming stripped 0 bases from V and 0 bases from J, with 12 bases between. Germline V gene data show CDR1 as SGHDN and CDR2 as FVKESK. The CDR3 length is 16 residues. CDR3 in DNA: TGTGCCAGCAGCCAAGATGGGGCAGGGAACTCCTACGAGCAGTACTTC. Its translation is CASSQDGAGNSYEQYF.

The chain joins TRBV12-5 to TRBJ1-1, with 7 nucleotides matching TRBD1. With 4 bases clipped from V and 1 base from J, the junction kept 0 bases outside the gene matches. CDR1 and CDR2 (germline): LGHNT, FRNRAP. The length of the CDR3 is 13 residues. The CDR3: CASGWTGNTEAFF. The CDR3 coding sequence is TGTGCTAGTGGTTGGACAGGGAACACTGAAGCTTTCTTT.

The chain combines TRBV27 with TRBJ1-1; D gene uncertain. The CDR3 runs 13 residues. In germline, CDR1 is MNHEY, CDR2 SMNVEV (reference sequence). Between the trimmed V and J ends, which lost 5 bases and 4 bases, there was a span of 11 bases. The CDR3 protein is CASSPAGSTEAFF. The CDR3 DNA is TGTGCCAGCAGTCCCGCGGGGAGCACTGAAGCTTTCTTT.

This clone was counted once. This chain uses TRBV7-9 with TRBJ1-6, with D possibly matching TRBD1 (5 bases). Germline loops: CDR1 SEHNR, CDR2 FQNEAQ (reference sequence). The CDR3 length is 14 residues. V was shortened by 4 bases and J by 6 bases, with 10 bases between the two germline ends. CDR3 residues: CASSSRVGNSPLHF. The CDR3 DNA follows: TGTGCCAGCAGCTCCAGGGTTGGTAATTCACCCCTCCACTTT.

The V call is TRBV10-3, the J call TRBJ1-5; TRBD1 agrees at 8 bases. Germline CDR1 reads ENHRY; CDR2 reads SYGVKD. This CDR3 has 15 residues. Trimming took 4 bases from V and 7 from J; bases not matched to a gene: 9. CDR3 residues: CAISVTLTGEQPQHF. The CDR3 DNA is TGTGCCATCAGTGTAACCCTGACAGGGGAACAGCCCCAGCATTTT.

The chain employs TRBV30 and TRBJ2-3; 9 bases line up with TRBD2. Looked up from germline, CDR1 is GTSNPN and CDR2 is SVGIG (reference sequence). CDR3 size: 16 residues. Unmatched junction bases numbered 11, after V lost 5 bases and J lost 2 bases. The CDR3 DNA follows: TGTGCCTGGTATAAAGCGGGAGGAACCTTCACAGATACGCAGTATTTT. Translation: CAWYKAGGTFTDTQYF.

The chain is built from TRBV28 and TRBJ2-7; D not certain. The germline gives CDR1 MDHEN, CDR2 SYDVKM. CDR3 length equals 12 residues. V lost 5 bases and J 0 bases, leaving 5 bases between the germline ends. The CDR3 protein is CASSPPSYEQYF. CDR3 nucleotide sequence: TGTGCCAGCAGTCCCCCCTCCTACGAGCAGTACTTC. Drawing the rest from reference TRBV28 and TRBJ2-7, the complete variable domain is DVKVTQSSRYLVKRTGEKVFLECVQDMDHENMFWYRQDPGLGLRLIYFSYDVKMKEKGDIPEGYSVSREKKERFSLILESASTNQTSMYLCASSPPSYEQYFGPGTRLTVT.

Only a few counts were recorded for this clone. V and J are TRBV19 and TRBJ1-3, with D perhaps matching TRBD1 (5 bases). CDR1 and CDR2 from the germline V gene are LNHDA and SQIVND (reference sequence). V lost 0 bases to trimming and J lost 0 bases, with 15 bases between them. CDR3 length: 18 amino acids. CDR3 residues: CASSIEVPGRRSGNTIYF. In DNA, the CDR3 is TGTGCCAGTAGTATAGAAGTCCCGGGACGGCGCTCTGGAAACACCATATATTTT.

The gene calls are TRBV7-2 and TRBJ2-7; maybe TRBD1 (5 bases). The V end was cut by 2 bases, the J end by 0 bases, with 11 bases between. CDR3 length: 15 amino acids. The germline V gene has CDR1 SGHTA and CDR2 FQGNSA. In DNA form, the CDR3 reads TGTGCCAGCAGCTTAATCACAGGCAGCTCCTACGAGCAGTACTTC. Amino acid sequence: CASSLITGSSYEQYF.